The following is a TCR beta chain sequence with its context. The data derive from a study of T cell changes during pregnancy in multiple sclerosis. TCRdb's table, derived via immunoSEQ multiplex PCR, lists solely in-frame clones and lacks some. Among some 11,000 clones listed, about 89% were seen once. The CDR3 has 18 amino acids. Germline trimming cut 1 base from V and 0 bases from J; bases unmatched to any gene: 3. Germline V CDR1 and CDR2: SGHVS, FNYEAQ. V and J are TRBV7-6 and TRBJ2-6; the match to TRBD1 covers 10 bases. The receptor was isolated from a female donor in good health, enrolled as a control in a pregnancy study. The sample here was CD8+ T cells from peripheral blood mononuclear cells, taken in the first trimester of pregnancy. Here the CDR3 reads CASSLGQGAISGANVLTF. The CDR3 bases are TGTGCCAGCAGCTTAGGACAGGGGGCGATCTCTGGGGCCAACGTCCTGACTTTC.